This T cell receptor (beta chain) was identified in a study of CD8+ T cells in alopecia areata. About the study: Dosing with tofacitinib proceeded for 6 to 18 months, followed by 6 months off drug. Study conclusions and caveats: Compared with normal scalp, lesional scalp had higher clonality and more expanded CD8+ clones.

Treatment in this sample: oral pan-JAK inhibitor, 5-10 mg twice daily. Researchers took lesional scalp punch biopsies and peripheral blood from people who were alopecia areata patients. Worth noting for this clone: Its antigen is not identified.

Trimming removed 1 base from V and 1 base from J, with 7 bases in between. Germline CDR1 is SGHTA and CDR2 is FQGTGA. CDR3 length: 14 residues. cDNA reverse transcribed from extracted RNA served as the sequencing template. Clones were sequenced by immunoSEQ multiplex PCR, and TCRdb holds only the in-frame ones, with some missing. The sample has around 300,000 clones, roughly 60% seen once. This clonotype originated in a human donor with alopecia areata. The V call is TRBV7-3, the J call TRBJ1-1, with D unresolved. The input for sequencing was CD4+ T cells sorted from blood, taken at week 52, from a patient treated with tofacitinib. The CDR3 loop is CASSLMPRNTEAFF. The CDR3, as DNA: TGTGCCAGCAGCTTAATGCCACGGAACACTGAAGCTTTCTTT.